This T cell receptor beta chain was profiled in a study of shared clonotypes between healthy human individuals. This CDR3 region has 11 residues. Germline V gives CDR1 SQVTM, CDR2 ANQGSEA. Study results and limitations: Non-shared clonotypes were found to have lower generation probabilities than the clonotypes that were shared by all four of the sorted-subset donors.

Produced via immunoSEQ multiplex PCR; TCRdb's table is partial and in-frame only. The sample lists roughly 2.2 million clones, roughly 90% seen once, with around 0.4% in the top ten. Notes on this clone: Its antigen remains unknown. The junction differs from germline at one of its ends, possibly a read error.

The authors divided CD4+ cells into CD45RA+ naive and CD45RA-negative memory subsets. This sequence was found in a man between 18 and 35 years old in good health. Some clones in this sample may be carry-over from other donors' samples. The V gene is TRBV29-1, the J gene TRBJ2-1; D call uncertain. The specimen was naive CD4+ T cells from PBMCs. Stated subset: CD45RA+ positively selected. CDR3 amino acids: CSVEATTGQFF. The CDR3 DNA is TGCAGCGTGGAAGCGACAACGGGGCAGTTCTTC.